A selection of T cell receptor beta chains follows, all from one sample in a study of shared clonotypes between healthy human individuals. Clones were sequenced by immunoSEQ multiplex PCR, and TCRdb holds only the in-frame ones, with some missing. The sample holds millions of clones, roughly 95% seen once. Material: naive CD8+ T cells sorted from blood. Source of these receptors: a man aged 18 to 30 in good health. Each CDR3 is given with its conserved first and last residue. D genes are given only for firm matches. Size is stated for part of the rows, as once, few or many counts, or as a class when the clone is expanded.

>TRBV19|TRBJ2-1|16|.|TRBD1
TGTGCCAGTAGTTGGACAGGGGGAAGGGATTACAATGAGCAGTTCTTC
CASSWTGGRDYNEQFF
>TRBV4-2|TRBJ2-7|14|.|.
TGTGCCAGCAGCCAAGTTATCAGCTCCTACGAGCAGTACTTC
CASSQVISSYEQYF
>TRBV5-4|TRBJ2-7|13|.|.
TGTGCCAGCAGCTTGGGACAAGACTACGAGCAGTACTTC
CASSLGQDYEQYF
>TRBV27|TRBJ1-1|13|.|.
TGTGCCAGCAGGGGGTGGGGGGTTGGTGAAGCTTTCTTT
CASRGWGVGEAFF
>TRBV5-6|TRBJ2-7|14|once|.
TGTGCCAGCAGCTTGGGGACACTAGGCGACGAGCAGTACTTC
CASSLGTLGDEQYF
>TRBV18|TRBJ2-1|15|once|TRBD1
TGTGCCAGCTCCCGACTGGGACAGCCCTACAATGAGCAGTTCTTC
CASSRLGQPYNEQFF
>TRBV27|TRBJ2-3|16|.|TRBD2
TGTGCCAGCAGCCCCACGGGACTAGCGGGGACAGATACGCAGTATTTT
CASSPTGLAGTDTQYF
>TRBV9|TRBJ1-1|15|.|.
TGTGCCAGCAGCGTAGTTGGGGGCTTTAACACTGAAGCTTTCTTT
CASSVVGGFNTEAFF
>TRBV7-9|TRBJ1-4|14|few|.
TGTGCCACCGTGGAGGTGGTGACTAATGAAAAACTGTTTTTT
CATVEVVTNEKLFF
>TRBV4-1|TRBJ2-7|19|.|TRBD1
TGCGCCAGCAGCCAATGGGTAAATGCCCCGGACAGGGTCCCCTACGAGCAGTACTTC
CASSQWVNAPDRVPYEQYF
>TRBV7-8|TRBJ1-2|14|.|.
TGTGCCAGCAGCCCAGTTGGGGGGGAATATGGCTACACCTTC
CASSPVGGEYGYTF
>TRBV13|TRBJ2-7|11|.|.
TGTGCCAGCAGCTTAGGACCCGAGCAGTACTTC
CASSLGPEQYF
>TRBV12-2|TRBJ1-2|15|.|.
TGTGCAAGTCGCTTCACAGGGGATCTTTGGAATGGCTACACCTTC
CASRFTGDLWNGYTF
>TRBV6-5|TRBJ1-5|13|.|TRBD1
TGTGCCAGCAGTTCCGGACAGGGGCAGCCCCAGCATTTT
CASSSGQGQPQHF
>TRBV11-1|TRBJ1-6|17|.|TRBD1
TGTGCCAGCAGCCCCCATCCCGGGACAGGGAATAATTCACCCCTCCACTTT
CASSPHPGTGNNSPLHF
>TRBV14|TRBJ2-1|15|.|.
TGTGCCAGCAGCCACCTAGGCGACATGAACAATGAGCAGTTCTTC
CASSHLGDMNNEQFF
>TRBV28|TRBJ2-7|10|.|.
TGTGCCAGCACCTCCTACGAGCAGTACTTC
CASTSYEQYF
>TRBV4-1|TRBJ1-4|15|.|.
TGCGCCAGCAGCCAAGGGCAGGTGGCGAGTGAAAAACTGTTTTTT
CASSQGQVASEKLFF
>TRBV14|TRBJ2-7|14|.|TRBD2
TGTGCCAGCAGCCGTTGGACTAGCGTTTACGAGCAGTACTTC
CASSRWTSVYEQYF
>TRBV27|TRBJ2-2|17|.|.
TGTGCCAGCAGTTTATTCAATCCGGGAATGAACACCGGGGAGCTGTTTTTT
CASSLFNPGMNTGELFF
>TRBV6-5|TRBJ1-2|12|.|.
TGTGCCACAGCAGGAGGTTATTTTGGCTACACCTTC
CATAGGYFGYTF
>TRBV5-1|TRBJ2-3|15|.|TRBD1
TGCGCCAGCAGCTCAGGGACAGCTTCCACAGATACGCAGTATTTT
CASSSGTASTDTQYF
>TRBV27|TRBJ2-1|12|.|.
TGTGCCAGCAGGGGCGTTTACAATGAGCAGTTCTTC
CASRGVYNEQFF
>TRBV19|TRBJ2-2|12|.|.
TGTGCCAGTAGTCTGGGTACCGGGGAGCTGTTTTTT
CASSLGTGELFF
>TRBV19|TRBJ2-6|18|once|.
TGTGCCAGTAGTATTGACAGGCCAAGTTACTCTGGGGCCAACGTCCTGACTTTC
CASSIDRPSYSGANVLTF
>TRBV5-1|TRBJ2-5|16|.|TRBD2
TGCGCCAGCAGCGGGACTAGCGCTGCTTACCAAGAGACCCAGTACTTC
CASSGTSAAYQETQYF
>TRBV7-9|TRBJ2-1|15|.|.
TGTGCCAGCAGCTTCAAGGTTCTCTCCTACAATGAGCAGTTCTTC
CASSFKVLSYNEQFF
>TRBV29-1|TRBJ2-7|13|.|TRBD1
TGCAGCGTTCCGGGACAGGGCGCCTACGAGCAGTACTTC
CSVPGQGAYEQYF
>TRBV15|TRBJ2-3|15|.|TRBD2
TGTGCCACCAGCCTCGGGAGACTAGCGGGAAATACGCAGTATTTT
CATSLGRLAGNTQYF
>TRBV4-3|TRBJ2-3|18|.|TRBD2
TGCGCCAGCAGCCAAGATGGTCTAACTAGCGGCAGCACAGATACGCAGTATTTT
CASSQDGLTSGSTDTQYF
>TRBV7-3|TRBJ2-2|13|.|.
TGTGCCAGCAGCTTAACGATTGACGGGGAGCTGTTTTTT
CASSLTIDGELFF
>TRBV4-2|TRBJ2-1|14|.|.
TGTGCCAGCAGCCAAGCGGGAGCCTACAATGAGCAGTTCTTC
CASSQAGAYNEQFF
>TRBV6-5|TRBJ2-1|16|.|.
TGTGCCAGCAGTTACTCGACCGGCCAGGCAGAGAATGAGCAGTTCTTC
CASSYSTGQAENEQFF
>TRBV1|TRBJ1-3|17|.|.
TGCACCAGCAGCCCCCTCCCAAGGAGGGGCTTGATAAACACCATATATTTT
CTSSPLPRRGLINTIYF
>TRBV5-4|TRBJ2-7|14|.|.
TGTGCCAGCAGCTTGGAACGGAAGGGAGACGAGCAGTACTTC
CASSLERKGDEQYF
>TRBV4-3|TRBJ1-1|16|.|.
TGCGCCAGCAGCCAAGTTATGAACAGGGACCACACTGAAGCTTTCTTT
CASSQVMNRDHTEAFF
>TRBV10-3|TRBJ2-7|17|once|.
TGTGCCATCAGTGAGTTTAAGGGGAACAGGATCACCTACGAGCAGTACTTC
CAISEFKGNRITYEQYF
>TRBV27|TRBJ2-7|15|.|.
TGTGCCAGCAGTTTTACAGGAGGAGGGGGCTACGAGCAGTACTTC
CASSFTGGGGYEQYF
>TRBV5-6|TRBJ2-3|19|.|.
TGTGCCAGCAGCTTGCTCCTGATCGTCGGGGAACCCTCGACAGATACGCAGTATTTT
CASSLLLIVGEPSTDTQYF
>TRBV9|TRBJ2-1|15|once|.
TGTGCCAGCAGCCCTTGGGACGGGGGCAGGAATGAGCAGTTCTTC
CASSPWDGGRNEQFF
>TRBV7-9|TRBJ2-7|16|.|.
TGTGCCAGCAGCCCGGAGGACTACCCACACTCCTACGAGCAGTACTTC
CASSPEDYPHSYEQYF
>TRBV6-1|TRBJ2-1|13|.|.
TGTGCCAGCAGTGGACAGGAGTACAATGAGCAGTTCTTC
CASSGQEYNEQFF
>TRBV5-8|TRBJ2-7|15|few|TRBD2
TGTGCCAGCAGCTTGCGCGGGGGGAGCTCCTACGAGCAGTACTTC
CASSLRGGSSYEQYF
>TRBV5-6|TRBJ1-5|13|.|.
TGTGCCAGCAGCTTGGATGTTTCGGAGCCCCAGCATTTT
CASSLDVSEPQHF
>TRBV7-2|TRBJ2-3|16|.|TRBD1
TGTGCCAGCAGCTTAGATAGCAGGGGGCTCACAGATACGCAGTATTTT
CASSLDSRGLTDTQYF
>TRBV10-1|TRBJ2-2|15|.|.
TGCGCCAGCAGTGACTTCACGCCGAACACCGGGGAGCTGTTTTTT
CASSDFTPNTGELFF
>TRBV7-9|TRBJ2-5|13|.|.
TGTGCCAGCAGCTCACTAGTCGCCGAGACCCAGTACTTC
CASSSLVAETQYF
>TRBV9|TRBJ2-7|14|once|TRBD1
TGTGCCAGCAGCGCCGGGACAGGGAACCACGAGCAGTACTTC
CASSAGTGNHEQYF
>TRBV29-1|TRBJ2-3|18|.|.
TGCAGCGTTGAAGGCCTTTGGTGGGCGGACCTCAGCACAGATACGCAGTATTTT
CSVEGLWWADLSTDTQYF
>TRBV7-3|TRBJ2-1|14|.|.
TGTGCCAGCAGCTTATGGGCAGGGGACAATGAGCAGTTCTTC
CASSLWAGDNEQFF
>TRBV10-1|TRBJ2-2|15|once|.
TGCGCCAGCAGTGATGGACTAATGAACACCGGGGAGCTGTTTTTT
CASSDGLMNTGELFF
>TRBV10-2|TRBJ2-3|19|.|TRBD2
TGCGCCAGCAGTGACCACACTAGCGGGAGGATGATATTCACAGATACGCAGTATTTT
CASSDHTSGRMIFTDTQYF
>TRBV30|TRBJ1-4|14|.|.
TGTGCCTGGAGTGTATGGGGCTATAATGAAAAACTGTTTTTT
CAWSVWGYNEKLFF
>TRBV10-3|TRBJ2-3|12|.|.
TGTGCCATAGGGACGGACTCAGATACGCAGTATTTT
CAIGTDSDTQYF